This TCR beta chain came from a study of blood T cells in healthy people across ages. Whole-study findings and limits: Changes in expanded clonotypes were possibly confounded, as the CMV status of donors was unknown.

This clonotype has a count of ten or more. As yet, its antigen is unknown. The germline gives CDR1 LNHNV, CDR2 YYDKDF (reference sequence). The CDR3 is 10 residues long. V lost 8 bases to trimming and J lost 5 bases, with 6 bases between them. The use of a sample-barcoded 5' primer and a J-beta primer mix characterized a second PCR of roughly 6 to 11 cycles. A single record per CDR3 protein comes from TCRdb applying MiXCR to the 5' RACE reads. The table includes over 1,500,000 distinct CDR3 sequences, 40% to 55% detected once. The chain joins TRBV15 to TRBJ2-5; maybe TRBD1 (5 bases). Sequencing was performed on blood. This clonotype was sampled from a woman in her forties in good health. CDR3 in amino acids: CATSGETQYF. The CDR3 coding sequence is TGTGCCACCTCAGGGGAGACCCAGTACTTC. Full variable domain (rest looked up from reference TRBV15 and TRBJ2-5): DAMVIQNPRYQVTQFGKPVTLSCSQTLNHNVMYWYQQKSSQAPKLLFHYYDKDFNNEADTPDNFQSRRPNTSFCFLDIRSPGLGDTAMYLCATSGETQYFGPGTRLLVL.